This T cell receptor beta chain comes out of a study of T cell responses to AZD1222 COVID-19 vaccine. Study-level results: Compared with day 0, the breadth and depth of the Spike-specific TCR repertoire rose significantly after two doses of AZD1222.

Only in-frame clones appear in the TCRdb table, and some are missing; sequencing was by immunoSEQ multiplex PCR. The table includes about 79,000 clones, more than 75% detected once. This clone was seen a few times. The antigen is unknown. Germline V gene data show CDR1 as WNHNN and CDR2 as SYGVQD (reference sequence). The germline V and J ends were trimmed by 3 bases and 7 bases, with 15 bases remaining between them. There are 15 residues in the CDR3. The material was peripheral blood, obtained on day 0 of AZD1222 vaccination. The TCR sequence derives from an adult in good health. This rearrangement joins TRBV10-1 to TRBJ2-2; D call uncertain. CDR3 in amino acids: CASSDGTAGFGELFF. The CDR3 bases are TGCGCCAGCAGTGACGGAACAGCTGGGTTCGGGGAGCTGTTTTTT.